This is a list of T cell receptor beta chains from one sample in a study of OX40 agonist ivuxolimab in advanced cancers. Clones were sequenced by immunoSEQ multiplex PCR, and TCRdb holds only the in-frame ones, with some missing. The sample lists roughly 63,000 clones, 75% to 90% occurring once. Source: CD4+ or CD8+ T cells sorted from blood, taken in a trial of the OX40 agonist ivuxolimab. The receptors shown here come from an adult with an advanced solid tumor such as melanoma, head and neck, liver or kidney cancer. Both conserved end residues are part of each CDR3. The D gene is left open where the match is weak. Clone size is given for some rows only: seen once, a few or many times, or a class if the clone is expanded.

TRBJ2-1,TRBV10-1,TRBD1,-,TGCGCCAGCAGTGAGGGTAGGACAGGGGCCATGCGGGAGCAGTTCTTC,CASSEGRTGAMREQFF
TRBJ2-1,TRBV6-6,-,-,TGTGCCAGCAAAAAACAGGCGACATCCTACAATGAGCAGTTCTTC,CASKKQATSYNEQFF
TRBJ2-5,TRBV7-6,-,-,TGTGCCAGCAGCGGATCTGGGGGGCAGGGGACCCAGTACTTC,CASSGSGGQGTQYF
TRBJ2-7,TRBV6-1,-,-,TGTGCCAGCAGTGTGGAGACGGATTGGGGCGAGCAGTACTTC,CASSVETDWGEQYF
TRBJ2-3,TRBV30,-,-,TGTGCCTGGAGTGTTGAAGATACGCAGTATTTT,CAWSVEDTQYF
TRBJ2-2,TRBV6-5,-,-,TGTGCCAGCAGTTACGGAGGGGACACCGGGGAGCTGTTTTTT,CASSYGGDTGELFF
TRBJ1-2,TRBV5-6,TRBD1,once,TGTGCCAGCAGCTTGGGGGACAGGGAGTCGTTCTATGGCTACACCTTC,CASSLGDRESFYGYTF
TRBJ2-3,TRBV5-1,-,-,TGCGCCAGCAGCTTGGAGGGGGTGGGCACAGATACGCAGTATTTT,CASSLEGVGTDTQYF
TRBJ2-2,TRBV4-1,-,-,TGCGCCAGCAGCCAAGTTCTCCCCCAGGGAACCGGGGAGCTGTTTTTT,CASSQVLPQGTGELFF
TRBJ2-2,TRBV25-1,-,-,TGTGCCAGCAGTGAAATGGCCGGTATGGGAACCGGGGAGCTGTTTTTT,CASSEMAGMGTGELFF
TRBJ2-2,TRBV6-1,-,-,TGTGCCAGCAGTGATTTGTCGTACTCCGGGGAGCTGTTTTTT,CASSDLSYSGELFF
TRBJ2-1,TRBV27,TRBD2,-,TGTGCCAGCACCTTACTAGCGGGAGCGGGTAATGAGCAGTTCTTC,CASTLLAGAGNEQFF
TRBJ1-2,TRBV5-6,-,-,TGTGCCAGCAGCTACCTGACGCAGGCAGGCTACACCTTC,CASSYLTQAGYTF
TRBJ2-7,TRBV2,TRBD2,-,TGTGCCAGCAGTACCCGACTAGCGGGAGGTCTCGAGCAGTACTTC,CASSTRLAGGLEQYF
TRBJ2-7,TRBV5-4,-,few,TGTGCCAGCAGCTTGGGGGCAGGGGTTTCCTACGAGCAGTACTTC,CASSLGAGVSYEQYF
TRBJ1-2,TRBV4-1,-,once,TGCGCCAGCAGCCAAAGGGGGGAGGGCAGTATCTATGGCTACACCTTC,CASSQRGEGSIYGYTF
TRBJ1-4,TRBV27,-,once,TGTGCCAGCAGTCTAGCTCAGGCAACTAATGAAAAACTGTTTTTT,CASSLAQATNEKLFF
TRBJ1-3,TRBV10-3,-,-,TGTGCCATCAGAGACCGGGCCACCATATATTTT,CAIRDRATIYF
TRBJ2-5,TRBV2,-,-,TGTGCCAGCAGTAGAGGGCTAGGGGAGTCCCAGTACTTC,CASSRGLGESQYF
TRBJ2-5,TRBV15,-,-,TGTGCCACCCGAACGACTTACCAAGAGACCCAGTACTTC,CATRTTYQETQYF
TRBJ2-7,TRBV4-2,-,-,TGTGCCAGCAGCCAAGATTCAGGGACCGTGGAGCAGTACTTC,CASSQDSGTVEQYF
TRBJ2-5,TRBV11-2,-,-,TGTGCCAGCAGCTTAGGGGAGACCCAGTACTTC,CASSLGETQYF